This is a list of T cell receptor beta chains from one sample in a study of PD-L1 blockade in urothelial cancer. Method: immunoSEQ multiplex PCR; TCRdb's copy keeps in-frame clones and lacks some. The repertoire holds 29,000 or so clones, more than 75% seen once, with roughly 3.1% in the top ten. The specimen comprised PBMCs, sampled around atezolizumab (anti-PD-L1) treatment. The receptors originated from a man aged 50-59 years with urothelial cancer. Each CDR3 is given with its conserved first and last residue. Fields, in order: V gene, J gene, D gene, clone size, CDR3 DNA, CDR3 protein. A D gene is named only where the DNA matches it firmly. Expanded clones are given a class, and other clones once, few, many or no size at all.

TRBV11-2	TRBJ2-5	TRBD1	.	TGTGCCAGCAGCAGGTCTATAACGGGACAGGGGGTTAAGGCCCAGTACTTC	CASSRSITGQGVKAQYF
TRBV6-1	TRBJ2-1	.	.	TGTGCCAGCAGTGAATTAGCTAGGAGCTCCTACAATGAGCAGTTCTTC	CASSELARSSYNEQFF
TRBV19	TRBJ1-2	TRBD1	.	TGTGCCAGTAGGGACAGGGGATGGGGCTACACCTTC	CASRDRGWGYTF
TRBV30	TRBJ2-2	TRBD1	.	TGTGCCTGGGAGGCGGGACAGGGTATCACCGGGGAGCTGTTTTTT	CAWEAGQGITGELFF
TRBV6-4	TRBJ2-3	TRBD2	.	TGTGCCAGCAGTGTTGGACTAGCGTCAACAGATACGCAGTATTTT	CASSVGLASTDTQYF
TRBV5-1	TRBJ2-5	TRBD1	.	TGCGCCAGCAGCTTGGGGCCAGGGGGCGGAGAGACCCAGTACTTC	CASSLGPGGGETQYF
TRBV6-1	TRBJ2-3	.	.	TGTGCCAGCAGTGAGAGGACAAATACGGCGCAGTATTTT	CASSERTNTAQYF
TRBV4-2	TRBJ2-7	TRBD2	.	TGTGCCAGCAGCCAAGAAGCGGGGTCCTTAGAGCAGTACTTC	CASSQEAGSLEQYF
TRBV21-1	TRBJ2-4	.	.	TGTGCCAGCAGCTTCCGTACTCTTGGACAGGGGGGATCCAAAAACATTCAGTACTTC	CASSFRTLGQGGSKNIQYF
TRBV7-8	TRBJ1-1	.	.	TGTGCCAGCAGGGAAGGAGGGCGGTCGACTGAAGCTTTCTTT	CASREGGRSTEAFF
TRBV7-9	TRBJ2-2	TRBD1	.	TGTGCCAGCAGTCCCAGGGGGTTCGCGAACACCGGGGAGCTGTTTTTT	CASSPRGFANTGELFF
TRBV19	TRBJ2-3	.	.	TGTGCCAGTACCCAACGGAAGAACCAGGCAGATACGCAGTATTTT	CASTQRKNQADTQYF
TRBV27	TRBJ2-7	TRBD2	.	TGTGCCAGCAGTCGACGGACTAGCGGGAACTACGAGCAGTACTTC	CASSRRTSGNYEQYF
TRBV19	TRBJ2-3	TRBD1	.	TGTGCCAGTACGTTTCAAGGGACAGGGAACACAGATACGCAGTATTTT	CASTFQGTGNTDTQYF
TRBV7-8	TRBJ2-1	.	few	TGTGCCAGCAGGCTGTCTACCGTGGGAGGCCCGTTCTTC	CASRLSTVGGPFF
TRBV5-8	TRBJ2-7	TRBD2	.	TGTGCCAGCAGCTTCCAACTAGCGGGGGGATACGAGCAGTACTTC	CASSFQLAGGYEQYF
TRBV7-9	TRBJ2-7	TRBD1	.	TGTGCCAGCAGCCCCCGGACAGGGCACTACGAGCAGTACTTC	CASSPRTGHYEQYF
TRBV9	TRBJ1-4	.	.	TGTGCCAGCAGCGTCGGACACGCTAATGAAAAACTGTTTTTT	CASSVGHANEKLFF
TRBV28	TRBJ1-2	.	.	TGTGCCAGCAGTTCAGACCGGTCTTTTCCCGGGAGGTATGGCTACACCTTC	CASSSDRSFPGRYGYTF
TRBV7-7	TRBJ2-3	TRBD1	.	TGTGCTAGCAGCTTTGGGGACAGTCCCACAGATACGCAGTATTTT	CASSFGDSPTDTQYF
TRBV19	TRBJ2-1	TRBD2	few	TGTGCCAGTAGTATAGGCGGGGGGAGTAATGAGCAGTTCTTC	CASSIGGGSNEQFF
TRBV10-3	TRBJ2-3	TRBD2	.	TGTGCCATCAGTGATCCGGGACTAGCTGGCGCAGATACGCAGTATTTT	CAISDPGLAGADTQYF
TRBV30	TRBJ2-2	TRBD1	.	TGTGCCTGGCTGAACCCGGGACAGGGGGCCGGGGAGCTGTTTTTT	CAWLNPGQGAGELFF
TRBV28	TRBJ1-4	.	few	TGTGCCAGCAGTTTATCCCGATGGGGCGAAAAACTGTTTTTT	CASSLSRWGEKLFF
TRBV2	TRBJ1-1	.	once	TGTGCCAGCAACCGGGATGTTCGGCCTGAAGCTTTCTTT	CASNRDVRPEAFF
TRBV27	TRBJ2-3	.	.	TGTGCCAGCAGTTTATCCGGTAAAAGAGATACGCAGTATTTT	CASSLSGKRDTQYF
TRBV6-6	TRBJ1-6	.	.	TGTGCCAGCAGCATGCTGGGACAAAATAATTCACCCCTCCACTTT	CASSMLGQNNSPLHF
TRBV5-1	TRBJ2-3	TRBD2	.	TGCGCCAGCAGCTCCCTACTGGGCGGGGGGGCAGGAACAGATACGCAGTATTTT	CASSSLLGGGAGTDTQYF
TRBV19	TRBJ1-5	.	.	TGTGCCACCGAGGGCCCGCGGAATCAGCCCCAGCATTTT	CATEGPRNQPQHF
TRBV10-3	TRBJ2-1	TRBD2	few	TGTGCCATCAGTGCGGGGGGGCGGGATGAGCAGTTCTTC	CAISAGGRDEQFF
TRBV6-5	TRBJ2-7	TRBD1	few	TGTGCCAGCAGTTCTCCAAAGGGGGCAGCCTACGAGCAGTACTTC	CASSSPKGAAYEQYF
TRBV6-1	TRBJ1-1	.	.	TGTGCCAGCAGGAGCGCCCCTGAAGCTTTCTTT	CASRSAPEAFF
TRBV6-5	TRBJ1-2	.	.	TGTGCCAGCAGCCTAAGAGACAGAAACTATGGCTACACCTTC	CASSLRDRNYGYTF
TRBV10-2	TRBJ1-5	TRBD1	.	TGCGCCAGCAGTGGGTCCACAGGGGGTAGTCAGCCCCAGCATTTT	CASSGSTGGSQPQHF
TRBV9	TRBJ2-2	TRBD2	.	TGTGCCAGCAGCGCTAGCGGGGGGGTATCAACCGGGGAGCTGTTTTTT	CASSASGGVSTGELFF
TRBV7-9	TRBJ1-4	.	.	TGTGCCAGCAGCCCCCTCCTGACAGCGAGTAATGAAAAACTGTTTTTT	CASSPLLTASNEKLFF
TRBV11-2	TRBJ2-7	.	.	TGTGCCAGCAGCTTAGTTGTTGGGACTCATACCTACGAGCAGTACTTC	CASSLVVGTHTYEQYF
TRBV7-2	TRBJ2-7	TRBD2	.	TGTGCCAGCAGCCCTGTAAGCGGGAGGGCCCCCTTATACGAGCAGTACTTC	CASSPVSGRAPLYEQYF
TRBV4-1	TRBJ1-3	TRBD1	once	TGCGCCAGCAGCCAAAAAAGCACAGGGGACTCTGGAAACACCATATATTTT	CASSQKSTGDSGNTIYF
TRBV27	TRBJ2-1	TRBD1	.	TGTGCCAGCAGTCTCGGACAGGGCTCCTACAATGAGCAGTTCTTC	CASSLGQGSYNEQFF
TRBV6-1	TRBJ1-1	.	.	TGTGCCAGTCTCTTGGGGTCGGGATCTGAAGCTTTCTTT	CASLLGSGSEAFF
TRBV30	TRBJ2-5	TRBD1	.	TGTGCCCTCCGGGACAGGGGGCGTTCGGGGGAGACCCAGTACTTC	CALRDRGRSGETQYF
TRBV2	TRBJ1-5	TRBD1	few	TGTGCCAGCAGTGCGGACAGGGAGGCTTATCAGCCCCAGCATTTT	CASSADREAYQPQHF
TRBV28	TRBJ2-1	TRBD2	.	TGTGCCAGCAGGGGGGGACTAGCCGACAATGAGCAGTTCTTC	CASRGGLADNEQFF
TRBV30	TRBJ2-7	TRBD1	.	TGTGCCGGGGGTCCGGGACAGGGGACCGGCGAGCAGTACTTC	CAGGPGQGTGEQYF